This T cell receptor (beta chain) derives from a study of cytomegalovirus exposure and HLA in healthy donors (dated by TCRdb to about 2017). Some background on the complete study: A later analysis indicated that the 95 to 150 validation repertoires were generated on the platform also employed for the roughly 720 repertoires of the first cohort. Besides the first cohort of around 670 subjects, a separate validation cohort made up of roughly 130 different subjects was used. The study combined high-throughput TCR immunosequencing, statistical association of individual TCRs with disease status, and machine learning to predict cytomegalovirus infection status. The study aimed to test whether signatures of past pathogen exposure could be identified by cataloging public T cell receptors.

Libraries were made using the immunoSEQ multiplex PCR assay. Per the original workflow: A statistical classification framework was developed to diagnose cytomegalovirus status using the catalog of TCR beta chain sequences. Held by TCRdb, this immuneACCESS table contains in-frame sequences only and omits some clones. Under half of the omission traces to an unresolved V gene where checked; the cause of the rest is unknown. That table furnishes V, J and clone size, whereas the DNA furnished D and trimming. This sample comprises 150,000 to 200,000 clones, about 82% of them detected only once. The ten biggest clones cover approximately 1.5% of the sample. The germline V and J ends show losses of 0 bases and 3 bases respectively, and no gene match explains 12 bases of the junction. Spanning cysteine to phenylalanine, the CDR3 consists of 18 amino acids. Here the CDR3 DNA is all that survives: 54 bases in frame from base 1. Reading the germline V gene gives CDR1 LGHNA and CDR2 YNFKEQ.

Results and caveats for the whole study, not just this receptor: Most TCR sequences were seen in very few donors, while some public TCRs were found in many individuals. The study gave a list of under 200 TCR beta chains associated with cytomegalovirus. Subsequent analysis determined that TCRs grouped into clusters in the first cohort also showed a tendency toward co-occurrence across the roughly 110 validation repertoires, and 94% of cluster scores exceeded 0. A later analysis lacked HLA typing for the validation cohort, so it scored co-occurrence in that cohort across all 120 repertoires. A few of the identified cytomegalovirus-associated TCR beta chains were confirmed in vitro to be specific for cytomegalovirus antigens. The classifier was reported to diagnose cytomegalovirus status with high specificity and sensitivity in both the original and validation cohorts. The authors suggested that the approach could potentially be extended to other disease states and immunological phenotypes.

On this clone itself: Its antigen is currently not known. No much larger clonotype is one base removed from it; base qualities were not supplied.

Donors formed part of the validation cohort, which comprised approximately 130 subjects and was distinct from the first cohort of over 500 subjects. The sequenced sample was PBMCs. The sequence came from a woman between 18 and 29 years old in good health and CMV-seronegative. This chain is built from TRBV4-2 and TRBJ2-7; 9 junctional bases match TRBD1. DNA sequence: TGTGCCAGCAGCCAAGATCGGCTTTCCGGGACAGGGATCTACGAGCAGTACTTC. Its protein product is CASSQDRLSGTGIYEQYF.